The next 10 T cell receptor beta chains were all read from a single sample in a study of a mutant IDH1 vaccine in newly diagnosed glioma. These receptors' antigens are unknown. Profiling relied on immunoSEQ multiplex PCR, and the TCRdb table lists in-frame clones only, not all of them. The sample includes around 32,000 clones, roughly 75% of them seen just once. Time point noted: week 35, safety follow-up. Vaccinated patients received 300 ug of mutant IDH1 20-mer peptide per dose, with topical imiquimod. Sample: PBMCs, taken from a glioma patient whose treatment included an IDH1 peptide vaccine. These receptors all come from a man aged 35 to 55 with glioma. Some clones in this sample may be carry-over from other donors' samples.

V gene TRBV11-2 combines with J gene TRBJ1-2; D remains unclear. This CDR3 is 14 amino acids long. V was clipped by 10 bases and J by 4 bases, with 19 bases between them. Germline V gives CDR1 SGHAT, CDR2 FQNNGV. This chain's CDR3 is CATALNKGPYGYTF. The CDR3 nucleotides are TGTGCCACCGCACTGAACAAAGGGCCCTATGGCTACACCTTC.

This clone was observed once. The chain couples TRBV5-1 to TRBJ2-7, with D perhaps TRBD2 (6 bases). The V gene's germline CDR1 is SGHRS and CDR2 YFSETQ. The CDR3 extends over 14 amino acids. Trimming left V 1 base short and J 4 bases short, with 12 bases between. CDR3 loop: CASSLFEGRYEQYF. In DNA form, the CDR3 reads TGCGCCAGCAGCTTGTTCGAGGGGAGGTACGAGCAGTACTTC.

The CDR3 region has the DNA TGTGCCACCAGCAGCCTCCCGGGACAGGGGGCATTCGGCTACACCTTC. Its translation is CATSSLPGQGAFGYTF. J is TRBJ1-2 and V is TRBV15, with 12 positions matching TRBD1. Germline CDR1 is LNHNV and CDR2 is YYDKDF (reference sequence). The J segment lost 8 bases and the V segment lost 3 bases, leaving 10 bases of the junction unmatched. The CDR3 runs to 16 residues.

The chain carries TRBV5-4 and TRBJ2-1; 8 bases agree with TRBD1. CDR1 and CDR2 (germline): SGHNT, YYREEE (reference sequence). This CDR3 spans 15 amino acids. With 5 bases clipped from V and 1 base from J, the junction kept 5 bases outside the gene matches. The CDR3 reads CASRLDRGSYNEQFF. The CDR3 nucleotides are TGTGCCAGCAGGTTAGACAGGGGTTCCTACAATGAGCAGTTCTTC.

This chain joins TRBV5-8 and TRBJ1-5; no definite D call. The V gene lost 0 bases and the J gene lost 2 bases, with 15 bases spanning the gap. The CDR3 extends over 17 amino acids. Germline CDR1 and CDR2: SGHTS and YDEGEE. CDR3 sequence (DNA): TGTGCCAGCAGCTTGGCCGAAAGTAAGTTTGGCAATCAGCCCCAGCATTTT. Its protein is CASSLAESKFGNQPQHF.

This clone was observed a handful of times. The chain uses TRBV4-1 and TRBJ2-5, with 10 bases lining up with TRBD2. The CDR3 runs to 16 residues. The V gene end was trimmed by 2 bases and the J gene end by 5 bases; junction bases not matched to a gene: 8. CDR1 and CDR2 from the germline V gene are MGHRA and YSYEKL. The CDR3 reads CASSQKGGGLAETQYF. The DNA of the CDR3 is TGCGCCAGCAGCCAAAAAGGGGGGGGACTAGCGGAGACCCAGTACTTC.

This chain joins TRBV6-5 and TRBJ1-1; D unresolved. Looked up from germline, CDR1 is MNHEY and CDR2 is SVGAGI. V lost 5 bases, J lost 5 bases, and 18 bases lay in between. The length of the CDR3 is 15 residues. This chain's CDR3 is CASSTEWAVRTEAFF. CDR3 in DNA: TGTGCCAGCAGTACCGAGTGGGCCGTTCGTACTGAAGCTTTCTTT.

V usage is TRBV19 and J usage is TRBJ1-2; TRBD1 aligns across 7 bases. The CDR3 is made up of 13 amino acids. Per germline, CDR1 LNHDA and CDR2 SQIVND (reference sequence). Germline trimming cut 10 bases from V and 3 bases from J; bases unmatched to any gene: 8. The CDR3 DNA sequence: TGTGCCACCAGGACAGGTCAGGACTATGGCTACACCTTC. Its protein product is CATRTGQDYGYTF. Looking up the rest from reference TRBV19 and TRBJ1-2 gives the full variable domain: DGGITQSPKYLFRKEGQNVTLSCEQNLNHDAMYWYRQDPGQGLRLIYYSQIVNDFQKGDIAEGYSVSREKKESFPLTVTSAQKNPTAFYLCATRTGQDYGYTFGSGTRLTVV.

This chain joins TRBV18 and TRBJ2-1, with D perhaps matching TRBD1 (6 bases). Per germline, CDR1 KGHSH and CDR2 LQKENI. Trimming took 2 bases from V and 10 from J, leaving 15 bases between them. The CDR3 contains 14 residues. The CDR3 is CASSPVPGAGEQFF. Written as DNA, the CDR3 is TGTGCCAGCTCACCAGTCCCAGGGGCGGGCGAGCAGTTCTTC.

The rearrangement links TRBV29-1 to TRBJ2-5, with TRBD2 as a possible D gene (5 bases). Germline lookup yields CDR1 SQVTM and CDR2 ANQGSEA. Trimming shortened V by 6 bases and J by 5 bases, and 13 bases separated the two germline ends. This CDR3 region has 12 residues. CDR3 region: CSVEGTGETQYF. The CDR3 DNA reads as TGCAGCGTCGAGGGCACTGGGGAGACCCAGTACTTC.